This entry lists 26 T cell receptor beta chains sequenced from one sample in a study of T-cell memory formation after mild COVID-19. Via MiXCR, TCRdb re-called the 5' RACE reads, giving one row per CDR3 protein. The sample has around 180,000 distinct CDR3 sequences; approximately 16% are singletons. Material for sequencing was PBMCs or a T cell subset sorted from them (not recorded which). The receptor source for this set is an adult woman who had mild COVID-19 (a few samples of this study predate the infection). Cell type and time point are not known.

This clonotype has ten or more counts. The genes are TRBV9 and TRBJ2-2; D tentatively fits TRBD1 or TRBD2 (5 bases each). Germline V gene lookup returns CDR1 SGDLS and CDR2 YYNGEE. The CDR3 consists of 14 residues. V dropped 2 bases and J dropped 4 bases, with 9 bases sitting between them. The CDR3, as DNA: TGTGCCAGCAGCGTGGGGACGACCACCGGGGAGCTGTTTTTT. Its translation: CASSVGTTTGELFF.

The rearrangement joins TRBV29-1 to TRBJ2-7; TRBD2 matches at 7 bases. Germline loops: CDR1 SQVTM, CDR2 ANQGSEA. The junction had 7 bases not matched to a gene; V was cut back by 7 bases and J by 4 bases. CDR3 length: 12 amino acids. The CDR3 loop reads CSAGERGYEQYF. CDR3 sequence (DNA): TGCAGCGCCGGGGAGCGGGGATACGAGCAGTACTTC.

The CDR3 reads CASSQELAPREQFF. CDR3 nucleotides: TGTGCCAGCAGCCAAGAACTAGCCCCTAGGGAGCAGTTCTTC. The chain uses TRBV3-1 and TRBJ2-1, with D perhaps matching TRBD2 (6 bases). V lost 0 bases to trimming and J lost 10 bases, with 13 bases between them. The CDR3 is 14 residues long. Per germline, CDR1 LGHDT and CDR2 YNNKEL (reference sequence).

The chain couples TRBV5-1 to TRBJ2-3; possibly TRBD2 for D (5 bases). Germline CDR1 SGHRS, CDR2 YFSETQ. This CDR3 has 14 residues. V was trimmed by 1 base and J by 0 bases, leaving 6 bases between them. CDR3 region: CASSLPGSTDTQYF. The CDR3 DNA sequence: TGCGCCAGCAGCTTGCCGGGGAGCACAGATACGCAGTATTTT.

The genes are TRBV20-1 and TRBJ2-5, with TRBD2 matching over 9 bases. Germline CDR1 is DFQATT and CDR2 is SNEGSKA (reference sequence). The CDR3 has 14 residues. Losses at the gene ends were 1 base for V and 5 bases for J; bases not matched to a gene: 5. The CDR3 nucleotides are TGCAGTGCTAGAGGGCTAGCGGGGAGGGAGACCCAGTACTTC. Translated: CSARGLAGRETQYF.

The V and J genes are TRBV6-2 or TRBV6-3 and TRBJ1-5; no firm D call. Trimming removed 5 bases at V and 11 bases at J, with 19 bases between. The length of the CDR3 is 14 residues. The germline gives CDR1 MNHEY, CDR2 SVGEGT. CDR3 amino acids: CASSPEQPKRAQHF. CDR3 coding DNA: TGTGCCAGCAGTCCCGAACAGCCCAAAAGAGCCCAGCATTTT.

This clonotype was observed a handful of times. CDR3 DNA sequence: TGTGCCAGCAGCCGTCGCGGGGGCAAAGAGACCCAGTACTTC. Its protein product is CASSRRGGKETQYF. This chain joins TRBV3-1 and TRBJ2-5; weak D call: TRBD2 (7 bases). Trimming left V 4 bases short and J 3 bases short, with 12 bases between. This CDR3 is 14 amino acids long. CDR1 and CDR2 (germline): LGHDT, YNNKEL (reference sequence).

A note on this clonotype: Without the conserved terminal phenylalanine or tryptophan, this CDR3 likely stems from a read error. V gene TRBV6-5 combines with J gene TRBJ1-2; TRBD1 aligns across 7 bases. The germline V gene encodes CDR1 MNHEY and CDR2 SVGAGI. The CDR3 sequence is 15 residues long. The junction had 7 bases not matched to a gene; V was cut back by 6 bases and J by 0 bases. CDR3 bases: TGTGCCAGCAGCCCCCTGACAGGGACTAACTATGGCTACACCTTA. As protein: CASSPLTGTNYGYTL.

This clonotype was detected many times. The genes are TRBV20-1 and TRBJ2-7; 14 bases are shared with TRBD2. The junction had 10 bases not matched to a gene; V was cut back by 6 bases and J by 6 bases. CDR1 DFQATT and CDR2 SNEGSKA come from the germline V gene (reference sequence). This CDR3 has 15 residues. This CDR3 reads CSAETGTSGSSEQYF. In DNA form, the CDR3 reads TGCAGTGCAGAAACCGGGACTAGCGGGAGTTCCGAGCAGTACTTC.

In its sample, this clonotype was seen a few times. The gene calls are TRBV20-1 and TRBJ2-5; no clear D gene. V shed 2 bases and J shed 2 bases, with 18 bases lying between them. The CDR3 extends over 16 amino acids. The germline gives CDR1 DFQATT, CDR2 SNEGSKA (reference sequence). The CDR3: CSARSWVVSEQETQYF. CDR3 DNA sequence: TGCAGTGCTAGATCTTGGGTGGTTTCAGAGCAAGAGACCCAGTACTTC.

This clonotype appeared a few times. CDR3 sequence reads: CASSFRRGRADTGELFF. For the CDR3, the DNA is TGTGCCAGCAGCTTCCGACGGGGGCGGGCAGACACCGGGGAGCTGTTTTTT. The chain carries TRBV5-5 and TRBJ2-2; D may be TRBD1 or TRBD2 (6 bases each). CDR3 length: 17 amino acids. Germline assignment: CDR1 SGHKS and CDR2 YYEKEE (reference sequence). The V gene lost 2 bases and the J gene lost 3 bases, with 17 bases spanning the gap.

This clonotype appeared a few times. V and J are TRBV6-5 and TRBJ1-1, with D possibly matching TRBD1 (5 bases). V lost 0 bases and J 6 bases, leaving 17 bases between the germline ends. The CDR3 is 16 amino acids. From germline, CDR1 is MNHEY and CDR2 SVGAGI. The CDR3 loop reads CASSYSHRTGGAEAFF. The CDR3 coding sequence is TGTGCCAGCAGTTACTCCCACCGGACCGGAGGGGCTGAAGCTTTCTTT.

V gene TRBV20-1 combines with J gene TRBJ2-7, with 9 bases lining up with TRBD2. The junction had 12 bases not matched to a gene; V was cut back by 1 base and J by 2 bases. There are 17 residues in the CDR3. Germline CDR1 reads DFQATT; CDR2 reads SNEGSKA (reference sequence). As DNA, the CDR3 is TGCAGTGCTAGAGGGATAGCGGGGGAACAAATTACCTACGAGCAGTACTTC. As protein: CSARGIAGEQITYEQYF.

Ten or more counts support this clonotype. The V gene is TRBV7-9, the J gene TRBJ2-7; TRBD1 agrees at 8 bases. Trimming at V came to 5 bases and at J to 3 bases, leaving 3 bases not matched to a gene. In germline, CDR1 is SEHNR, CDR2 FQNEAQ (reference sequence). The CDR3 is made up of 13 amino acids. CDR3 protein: CASSHTGGYEQYF. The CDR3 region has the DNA TGTGCCAGCAGCCATACAGGGGGCTACGAGCAGTACTTC.

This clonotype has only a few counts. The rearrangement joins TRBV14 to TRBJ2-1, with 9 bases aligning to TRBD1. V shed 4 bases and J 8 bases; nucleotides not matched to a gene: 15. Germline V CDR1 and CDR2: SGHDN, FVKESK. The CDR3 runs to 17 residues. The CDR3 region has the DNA TGTGCCAGCAGCCCACTTCTATGGGACAGGGTTGACGATGAGCAGTTCTTC. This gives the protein CASSPLLWDRVDDEQFF.

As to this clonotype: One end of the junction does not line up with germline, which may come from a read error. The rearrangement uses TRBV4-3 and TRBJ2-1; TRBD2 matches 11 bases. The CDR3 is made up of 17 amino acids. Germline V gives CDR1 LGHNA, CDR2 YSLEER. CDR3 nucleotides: TGCGCCAGCAGCCACTACCCGACTAGCGGGAACGACAATGAGCAGTTATTC. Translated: CASSHYPTSGNDNEQLF.

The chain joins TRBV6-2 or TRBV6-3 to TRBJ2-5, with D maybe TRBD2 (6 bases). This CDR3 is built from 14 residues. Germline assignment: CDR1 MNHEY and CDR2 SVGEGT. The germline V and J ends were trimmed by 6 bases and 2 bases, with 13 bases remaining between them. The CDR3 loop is CASRGLADQETQYF. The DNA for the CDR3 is TGTGCCAGCAGAGGGTTAGCGGATCAAGAGACCCAGTACTTC.

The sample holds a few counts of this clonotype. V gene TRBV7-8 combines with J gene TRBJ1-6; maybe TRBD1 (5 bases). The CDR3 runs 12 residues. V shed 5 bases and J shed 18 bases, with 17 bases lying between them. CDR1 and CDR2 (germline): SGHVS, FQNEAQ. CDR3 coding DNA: TGTGCCAGCAGCCTCATAGGGGCGCCGAGCCACTTT. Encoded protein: CASSLIGAPSHF.

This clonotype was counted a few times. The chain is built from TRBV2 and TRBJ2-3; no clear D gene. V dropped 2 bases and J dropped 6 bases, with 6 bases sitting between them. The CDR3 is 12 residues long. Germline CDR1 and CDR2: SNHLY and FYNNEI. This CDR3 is CASSEILDTQYF. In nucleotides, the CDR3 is TGTGCCAGCAGTGAAATTCTGGATACGCAGTATTTT.

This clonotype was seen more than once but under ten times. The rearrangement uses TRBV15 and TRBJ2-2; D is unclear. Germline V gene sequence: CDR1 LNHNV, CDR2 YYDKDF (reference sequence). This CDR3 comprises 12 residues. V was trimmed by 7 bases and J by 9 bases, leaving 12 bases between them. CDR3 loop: CATKTASRELFF. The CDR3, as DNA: TGTGCCACCAAGACGGCTTCCCGGGAGCTGTTTTTT.

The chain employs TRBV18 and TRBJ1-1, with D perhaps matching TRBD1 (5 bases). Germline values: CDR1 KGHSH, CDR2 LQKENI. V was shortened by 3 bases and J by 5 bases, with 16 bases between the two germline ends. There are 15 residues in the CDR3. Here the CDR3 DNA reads TGTGCCAGCTCACCCCTCGACGGGGGATGGACTGAAGCTTTCTTT. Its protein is CASSPLDGGWTEAFF.

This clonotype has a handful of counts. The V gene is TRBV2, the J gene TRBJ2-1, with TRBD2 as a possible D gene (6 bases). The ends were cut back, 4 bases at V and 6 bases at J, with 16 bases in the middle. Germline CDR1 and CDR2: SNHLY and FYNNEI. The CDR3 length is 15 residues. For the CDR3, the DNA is TGTGCCAGCAGTGTGAGGAGGGGCGGTCTCAATGAGCAGTTCTTC. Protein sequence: CASSVRRGGLNEQFF. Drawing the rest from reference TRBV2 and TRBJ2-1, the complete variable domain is EPEVTQTPSHQVTQMGQEVILRCVPISNHLYFYWYRQILGQKVEFLVSFYNNEISEKSEIFDDQFSVERPDGSNFTLKIRSTKLEDSAMYFCASSVRRGGLNEQFFGPGTRLTVL.

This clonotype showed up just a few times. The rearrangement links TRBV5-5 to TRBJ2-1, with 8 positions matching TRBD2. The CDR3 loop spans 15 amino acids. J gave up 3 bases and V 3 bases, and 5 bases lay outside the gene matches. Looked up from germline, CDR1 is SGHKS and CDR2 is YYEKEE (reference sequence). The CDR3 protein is CASSWAGGNYNEQFF. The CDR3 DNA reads TGTGCCAGCAGCTGGGCGGGGGGCAACTACAATGAGCAGTTCTTC.

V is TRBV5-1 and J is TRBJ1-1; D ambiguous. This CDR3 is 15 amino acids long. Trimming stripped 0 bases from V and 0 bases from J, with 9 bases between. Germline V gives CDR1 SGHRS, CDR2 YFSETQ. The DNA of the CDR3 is TGCGCCAGCAGCTTGGAAGGCAGGTTGAACACTGAAGCTTTCTTT. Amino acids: CASSLEGRLNTEAFF.

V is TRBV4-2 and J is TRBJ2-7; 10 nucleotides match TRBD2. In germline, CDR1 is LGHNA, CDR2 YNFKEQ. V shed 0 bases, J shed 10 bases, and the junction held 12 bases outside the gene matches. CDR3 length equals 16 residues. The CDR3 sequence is CASSQDASGTSVFQYF. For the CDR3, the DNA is TGTGCCAGCAGCCAAGATGCTTCCGGGACTAGCGTGTTCCAGTACTTC.

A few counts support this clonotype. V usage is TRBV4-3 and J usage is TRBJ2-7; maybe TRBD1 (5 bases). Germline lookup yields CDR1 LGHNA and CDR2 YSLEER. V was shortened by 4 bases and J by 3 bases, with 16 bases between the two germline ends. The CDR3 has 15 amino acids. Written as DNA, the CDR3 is TGCGCCAGCAGCCGAACGCTCGGGCAGGGCTACGAGCAGTACTTC. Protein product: CASSRTLGQGYEQYF.